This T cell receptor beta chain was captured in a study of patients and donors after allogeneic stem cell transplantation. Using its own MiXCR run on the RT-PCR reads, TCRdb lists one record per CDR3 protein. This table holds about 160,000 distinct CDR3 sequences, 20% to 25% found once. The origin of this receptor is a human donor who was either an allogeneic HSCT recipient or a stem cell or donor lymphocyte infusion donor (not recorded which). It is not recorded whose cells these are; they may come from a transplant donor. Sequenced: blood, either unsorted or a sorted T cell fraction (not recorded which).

CDR3 sequence reads: CASSSRGSYNEQFF. The CDR3 DNA reads as TGCGCCAGCAGCTCACGGGGCTCCTACAATGAGCAGTTCTTC. The V and J genes are TRBV5-1 and TRBJ2-1, with D tentatively TRBD2 (5 bases). With 3 bases removed from V and 0 bases from J, the gap between germline ends came to 7 bases. This CDR3 spans 14 amino acids. Looked up from germline, CDR1 is SGHRS and CDR2 is YFSETQ.